This TCR beta chain was captured in a study of blood T cell repertoires in COVID-19 (TCRdb year 2020). Background for the entire study: The collaborator samples originated in the United States, Italy and Spain and spanned the acute and convalescent phases of COVID-19. The material from the prospective study consisted of cDNA or gDNA derived from T cells, B-cell-depleted T cells, or PBMCs. The dataset comprised deeply sampled blood TCRbeta repertoires from subjects exposed to, actively infected with, or recovered from COVID-19. The repertoires were released in a freely available public database intended as a resource for research on the immune response to SARS-CoV-2. The samples were drawn from two sources: the first 160 participants of the ongoing ImmuneRACE study, and 1,000 to 1,500 subjects contributed by 6 global collaborators. The sample metadata nearly always contained a de-identified subject ID, COVID-19 status, age in years and sex. Where HLA class I and class II types were available, the types were taken from metadata supplied by the sample provider, not from assay-based typing.

V drops 0 bases and J drops 6 bases, leaving 12 bases in between. CDR1 is given as SGHKS and CDR2 as YYEKEE, both from the germline V gene (reference sequence). Spanning cysteine to phenylalanine, the CDR3 consists of 14 amino acids. Only the CDR3 DNA is retained, 42 bases long and in frame from the first base. TCRbeta CDR3 regions were amplified from genomic DNA using the immunoSEQ Assay, a bias-controlled multiplex PCR. As for how the authors treated the data: The number of nucleated cells in each sample was estimated by amplification of reference gene primers within the assay. To quantify the absolute abundance of each unique TCRbeta CDR3 rearrangement, sequence reads were collapsed and filtered. For each sample, productive Simpson clonality was calculated as the square root of Simpson's diversity index over productive rearrangements. Entries here come from immuneACCESS through TCRdb and include only in-frame sequences with V and J called. Some clones fail to appear in such tables; in the studies checked, an unresolved V gene covers under half of the shortfall, and the cause of the remainder is unknown. V and J calls and clone size are given by that table; D and trimming were obtained from the DNA. This sample comprises 130,000 to 150,000 clones, around four fifths of them detected only once. The biggest ten clones account for approximately 2.7% of the sample.

Overall results and qualifications from the work: How much clinical and demographic metadata was included differed by source and by participant, and the metadata was provided uncurated.

On this clone: Its cognate antigen has yet to be identified. Base-call qualities are not available, and no considerably larger clone is one nucleotide away.

Collaborating institutions collected whole blood in K2EDTA tubes following their own protocols. For TCRbeta analysis, collaborators shipped samples as frozen whole blood, isolated PBMCs, or DNA extracted from either of those sample types. The V gene is TRBV5-5 and the J gene is TRBJ1-1; too little of a D gene remains to name it. The specimen was peripheral blood. This TCR derives from a woman between 40 and 55 years old with active or convalescent COVID-19. CDR3 reads: CASSLGGGSAEAFF. The nucleotides read TGTGCCAGCAGCTTGGGGGGAGGCAGTGCTGAAGCTTTCTTT.